Sequencing of this T cell receptor (beta chain) was carried out in a study of shared clonotypes between healthy human individuals. Comment on this clone: Its antigen remains unidentified.

Germline V lookup: CDR1 GTSNPN, CDR2 SVGIG (reference sequence). The CDR3 is 16 amino acids. V gave up 0 bases and J gave up 4 bases; unmatched junction bases: 6. The table came from immunoSEQ multiplex PCR; TCRdb's copy has only in-frame clones and leaves some out. In the table there are 2 million to 2.5 million clones, around 95% of which are singletons. Whole-study findings and limits: Shared clonotypes across all four donors exceeded non-shared ones in generation probability.

This sequence was found in a man aged 18 to 30 in good health. This chain uses TRBV30 with TRBJ2-2; 9 bases are shared with TRBD1. Sequencing was performed on naive CD4+ T cells sorted from blood. The subset: CD45RA+ positively selected. CDR3 sequence reads: CAWSVQGQGGTGELFF. The CDR3 DNA is TGTGCCTGGAGTGTACAGGGACAGGGTGGCACCGGGGAGCTGTTTTTT.